This T cell receptor beta chain was obtained from a study of shared clonotypes between healthy human individuals (dated by TCRdb to the early 2020s). The study in broad terms: The cohort comprised two women and three men aged 18 to 49 years. For each donor, three plates each were used for CD4 naive and CD4 memory, two plates were used for CD8 naive, and one plate was used for CD8 memory. Blood TCR repertoires of about five healthy adults were deeply sequenced to estimate repertoire size and the extent of clonotype sharing between individuals. To increase sequencing depth and limit assay-specific biases, TCR repertoire library preparation and sequencing were carried out by different laboratories using diverse techniques. Between about 0.85 and 9.5 billion PBMCs per donor were obtained by leukapheresis.

This clone was found a few times. Its antigen target is currently unknown. Per-base quality was not reported, and no clone a single base away is much larger than it. Sequences SNHLY (CDR1) and FYNNEI (CDR2) are obtained from the germline V gene. Including cysteine and phenylalanine, the CDR3 has 15 amino acids. Only CDR3 DNA is held: 45 bases, read in frame from base 1. Between the V and J ends, shortened by 6 bases and 3 bases respectively, the junction contains 14 bases. Results and caveats for the whole study, not just this receptor: Roughly 5% of naive CD4, more than 3% of naive CD8, approximately 2% of memory CD4, and around 0.42% of memory CD8 clonotypes were shared across a few donors. Compared with non-shared clonotypes, the clonotypes found in all four sorted-subset donors had higher generation probabilities. The genetic and exposure-history diversity represented was limited by the small number of donors. Rarefaction of sorted-subset datasets indicated incomplete sequencing despite the large sequencing depth. Estimated clonotype richness was generally larger for naive than for memory subsets. Sampling was restricted to blood, and TCR repertoires in tissue are likely to differ from TCR repertoires in blood. Based on pairwise subsampling, the degree of clonotype sharing among donors was expected to be affected by sequencing depth.

TCR CDR3 regions were amplified from genomic DNA by multiplex PCR using the deep immunoSEQ assay. Extracted genomic DNA from each cell subset was distributed evenly across all wells of several immunoSEQ 96-well plates, and each plate was treated as a replicate. Each replicate PCR for sorted subsets received about 210 ng genomic DNA, equal to roughly 33,000 T cell genomes. Purified libraries were measured with a Qubit 3.0 fluorometer, size-checked on a Bioanalyzer 2100, and measured again with the KAPA Library Quantification kit. Every immunoSEQ 96-well plate was sequenced on a dedicated single-read 150-cycle Illumina NextSeq 550 flow cell. On the study's bioinformatics: The immunoSEQ output contained only junctional sequences without quality scores, so filtering could not match that applied to full-length reads. Sequences were annotated with PyIR, a Python wrapper for IgBLAST v1.9, using IMGT germline references to assign V/J genes and CDR3. Reads were removed for weak V/J assignments (E-value above 1e-6), missing CDR3, stop codons, out-of-frame junctions, or ambiguous translated residues. A V3J clonotype was defined by an identical inferred V gene, J gene, and CDR3 amino acid sequence. The percentage overlap between two repertoires was calculated by dividing the number of shared unique clonotypes by the size of the smaller repertoire. Three approaches were used to assess repertoire richness: RTK rarefaction, the Chao1 estimator, and Recon v2.1 estimates of unobserved clonotypes. OLGA was used to compute generation probabilities for all TCRbeta clonotypes that the gDNA method yielded from a handful of donors. TCRdb took over this immuneACCESS table, retaining in-frame rearrangements with V and J assigned. Such tables are incomplete; in checked studies, under half of the missing clones stem from an unresolved V gene, and the remainder is unexplained. V and J calls and clone size are those listed in that table; D and trimming were worked out from the DNA. The sample table contains under 150,000 clones; only one count was recorded for around two thirds of them. In total, the top ten clones hold 20% to 25% of the sample.

Donors were healthy HIV-negative adults with no recently reported acute infections or vaccinations. Only Caucasian adults living in Nashville, Tennessee, USA were represented among the donors. CD8 memory samples consisted of magnetically selected CD45RO+ cells combined with CCR7-negative CD45RA+ effector memory (TemRA) cells. Blood was obtained by leukapheresis, after which PBMCs were separated by Ficoll-Histopaque density gradient centrifugation and cryopreserved in liquid nitrogen vapor phase. Analytical flow cytometry was used to check the purity and quantity of every magnetically sorted T cell population. Genomic DNA was isolated from every sorted fraction and measured by UV absorbance on a Nanodrop 2000c.

This sequence was found in a woman aged 30 to 39 in good health. The sequencing sample was made of memory CD8+ T cells sorted from blood. According to the study, the label for this sample's cell subset or site signals: CD45RO+ cells pooled with CCR7-negative TemRA cells. The V and J genes are TRBV2 and TRBJ2-2; the D segment cannot be called with confidence. The CDR3 protein sequence reads: CASRVMTSYTGELFF. The DNA reads TGTGCCAGCAGGGTTATGACATCCTACACCGGGGAGCTGTTTTTT.